The entry below gives a single T cell receptor beta chain sequence along with its context. The entry originates in a study of control samples from healthy donors and cancer patients. The table came from immunoSEQ multiplex PCR; TCRdb's copy has only in-frame clones and leaves some out. The sample has tens of thousands of clones; less than 95% are singletons. Germline CDR1 is ENHRY and CDR2 is SYGVKD. The CDR3 totals 14 residues. V was pared by 7 bases and J by 0 bases, with 10 bases between. What was sequenced was blood. V usage is TRBV10-3 and J usage is TRBJ1-3; a weak D match, TRBD1 (6 bases). This clonotype was obtained from a woman aged 18-30 years in good health. CDR3: CAITRQVSGNTIYF. CDR3 coding DNA: TGTGCCATCACCCGACAGGTCTCTGGAAACACCATATATTTT.